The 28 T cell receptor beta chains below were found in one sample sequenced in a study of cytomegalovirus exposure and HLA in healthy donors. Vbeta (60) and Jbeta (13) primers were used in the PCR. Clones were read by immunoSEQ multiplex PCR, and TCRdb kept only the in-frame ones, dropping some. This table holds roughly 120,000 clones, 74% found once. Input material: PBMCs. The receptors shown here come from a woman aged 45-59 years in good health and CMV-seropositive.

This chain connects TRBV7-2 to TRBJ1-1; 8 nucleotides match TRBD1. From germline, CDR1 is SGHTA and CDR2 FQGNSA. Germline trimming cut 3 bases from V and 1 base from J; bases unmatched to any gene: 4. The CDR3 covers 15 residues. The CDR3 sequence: CASSFDRGWNTEAFF. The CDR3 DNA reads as TGTGCCAGCAGCTTTGACAGGGGATGGAACACTGAAGCTTTCTTT.

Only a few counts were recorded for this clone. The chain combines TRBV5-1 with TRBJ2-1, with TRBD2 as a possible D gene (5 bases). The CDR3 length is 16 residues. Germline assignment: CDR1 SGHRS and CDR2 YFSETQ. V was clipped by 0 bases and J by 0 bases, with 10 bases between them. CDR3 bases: TGCGCCAGCAGCTTGGGAGGGCAGTCCTCCTACAATGAGCAGTTCTTC. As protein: CASSLGGQSSYNEQFF.

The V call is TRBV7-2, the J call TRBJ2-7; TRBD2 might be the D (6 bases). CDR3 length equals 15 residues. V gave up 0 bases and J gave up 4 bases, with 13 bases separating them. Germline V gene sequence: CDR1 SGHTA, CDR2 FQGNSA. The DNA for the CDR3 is TGTGCCAGCAGCTTAGCCATGGCGGGAATGTACGAGCAGTACTTC. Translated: CASSLAMAGMYEQYF.

In nucleotides, the CDR3 is TGCGCCAGCAGCCTTCACAGGGGGCCGGGAAACACCATATATTTT. Amino acids: CASSLHRGPGNTIYF. This chain uses TRBV4-3 with TRBJ1-3; TRBD1 matches at 9 bases. This CDR3 has 15 residues. Germline V CDR1 and CDR2: LGHNA, YSLEER. V dropped 4 bases and J dropped 4; count of bases not matched to a gene: 5.

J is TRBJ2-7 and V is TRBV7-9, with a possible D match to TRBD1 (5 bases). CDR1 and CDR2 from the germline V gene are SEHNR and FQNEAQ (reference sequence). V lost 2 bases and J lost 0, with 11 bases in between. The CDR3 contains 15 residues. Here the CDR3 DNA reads TGTGCCAGCAGCTTATCCCAGACAGTCTCCTACGAGCAGTACTTC. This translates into CASSLSQTVSYEQYF. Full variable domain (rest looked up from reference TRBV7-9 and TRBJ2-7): DTGVSQNPRHKITKRGQNVTFRCDPISEHNRLYWYRQTLGQGPEFLTYFQNEAQLEKSRLLSDRFSAERPKGSFSTLEIQRTEQGDSAMYLCASSLSQTVSYEQYFGPGTRLTVT.

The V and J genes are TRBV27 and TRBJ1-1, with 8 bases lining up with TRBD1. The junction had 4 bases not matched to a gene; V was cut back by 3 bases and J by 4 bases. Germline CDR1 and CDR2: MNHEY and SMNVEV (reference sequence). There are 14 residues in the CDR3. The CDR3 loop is CASSLNTGGTEAFF. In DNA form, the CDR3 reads TGTGCCAGCAGTTTGAATACAGGGGGCACTGAAGCTTTCTTT.

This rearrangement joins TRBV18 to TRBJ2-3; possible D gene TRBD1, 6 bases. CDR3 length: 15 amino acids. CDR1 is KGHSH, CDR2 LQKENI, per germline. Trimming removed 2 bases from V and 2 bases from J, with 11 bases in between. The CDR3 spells CASSPWDTTTDTQYF. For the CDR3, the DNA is TGTGCCAGCTCACCATGGGACACCACCACAGATACGCAGTATTTT.

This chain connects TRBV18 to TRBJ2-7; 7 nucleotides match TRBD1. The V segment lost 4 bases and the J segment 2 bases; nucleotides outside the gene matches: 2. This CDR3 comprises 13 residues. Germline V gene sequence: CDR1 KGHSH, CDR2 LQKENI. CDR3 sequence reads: CASSQGATYEQYF. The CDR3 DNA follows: TGTGCCAGCTCACAGGGGGCCACCTACGAGCAGTACTTC.

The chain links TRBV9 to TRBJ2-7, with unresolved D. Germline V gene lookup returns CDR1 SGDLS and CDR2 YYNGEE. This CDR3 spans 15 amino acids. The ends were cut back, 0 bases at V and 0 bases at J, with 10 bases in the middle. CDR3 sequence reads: CASSVGLPPSYEQYF. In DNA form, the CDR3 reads TGTGCCAGCAGCGTAGGTCTCCCTCCCTCCTACGAGCAGTACTTC.

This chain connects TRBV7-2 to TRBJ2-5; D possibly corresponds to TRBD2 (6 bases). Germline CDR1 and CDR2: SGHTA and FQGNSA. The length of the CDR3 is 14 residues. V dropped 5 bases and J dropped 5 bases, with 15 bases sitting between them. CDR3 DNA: TGTGCCAGCAGCCCTAGTGGAGGGTTTGAGACCCAGTACTTC. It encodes CASSPSGGFETQYF.

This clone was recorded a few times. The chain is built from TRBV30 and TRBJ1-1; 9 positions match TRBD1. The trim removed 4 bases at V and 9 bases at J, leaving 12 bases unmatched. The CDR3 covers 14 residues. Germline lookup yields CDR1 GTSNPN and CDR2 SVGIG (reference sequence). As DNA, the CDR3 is TGTGCCTGGATGATATCCGGGACAGGGCGAAAAGCTTTCTTT. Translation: CAWMISGTGRKAFF.

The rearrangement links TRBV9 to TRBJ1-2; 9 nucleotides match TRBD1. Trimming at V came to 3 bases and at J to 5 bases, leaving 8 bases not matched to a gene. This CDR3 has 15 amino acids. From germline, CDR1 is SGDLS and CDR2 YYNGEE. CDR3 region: CASSAQTGGGYGYTF. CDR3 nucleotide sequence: TGTGCCAGCAGCGCCCAAACAGGGGGCGGTTATGGCTACACCTTC.

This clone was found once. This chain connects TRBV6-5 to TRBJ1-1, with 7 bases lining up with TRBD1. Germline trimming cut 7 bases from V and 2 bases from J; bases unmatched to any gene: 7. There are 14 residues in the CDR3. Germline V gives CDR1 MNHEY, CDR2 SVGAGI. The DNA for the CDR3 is TGTGCCAGCACCGAGGGACAGATCAACACTGAAGCTTTCTTT. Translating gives CASTEGQINTEAFF.

The DNA for the CDR3 is TGTGCCAGCAGCTTGGCCCAGGGGGCAAACCCAGAGCAGTACTTC. It is translated as CASSLAQGANPEQYF. J is TRBJ2-7 and V is TRBV5-4, with 8 bases that match TRBD1. The ends lost 0 bases at V and 7 bases at J; junction bases unmatched: 9. From germline, CDR1 is SGHNT and CDR2 YYREEE (reference sequence). The CDR3 loop spans 15 amino acids.

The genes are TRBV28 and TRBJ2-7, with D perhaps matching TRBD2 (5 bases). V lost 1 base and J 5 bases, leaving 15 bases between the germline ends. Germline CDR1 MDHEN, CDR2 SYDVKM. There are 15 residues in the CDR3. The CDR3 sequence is CASSLYGPGGDEQYF. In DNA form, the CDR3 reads TGTGCCAGCAGTTTATACGGCCCCGGAGGCGACGAGCAGTACTTC.

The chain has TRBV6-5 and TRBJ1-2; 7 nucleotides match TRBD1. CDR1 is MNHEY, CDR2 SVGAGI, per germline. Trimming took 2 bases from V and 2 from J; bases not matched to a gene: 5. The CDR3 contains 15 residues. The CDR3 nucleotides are TGTGCCAGCAGTTACGAACAGGGGAGGAACTATGGCTACACCTTC. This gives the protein CASSYEQGRNYGYTF.

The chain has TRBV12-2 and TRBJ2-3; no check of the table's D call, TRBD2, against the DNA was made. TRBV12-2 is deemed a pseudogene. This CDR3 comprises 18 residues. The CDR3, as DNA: TGTGCAAGTCGCTCCTTCGGCAGCGGGGGGCCAAGCACAGATACGCAGTATTTT. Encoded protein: CASRSFGSGGPSTDTQYF.

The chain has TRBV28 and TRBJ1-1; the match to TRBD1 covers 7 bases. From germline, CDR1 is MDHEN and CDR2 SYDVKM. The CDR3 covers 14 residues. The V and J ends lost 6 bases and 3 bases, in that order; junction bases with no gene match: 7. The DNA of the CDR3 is TGTGCCAGCAGAAATTCCGGGACAGACACTGAAGCTTTCTTT. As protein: CASRNSGTDTEAFF.

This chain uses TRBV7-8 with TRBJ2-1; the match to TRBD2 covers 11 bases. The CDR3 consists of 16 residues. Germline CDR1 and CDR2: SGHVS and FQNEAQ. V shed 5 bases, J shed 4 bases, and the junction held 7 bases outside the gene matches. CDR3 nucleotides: TGTGCCAGCAGCCTGACTAGCGGGGCTACGTACAATGAGCAGTTCTTC. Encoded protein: CASSLTSGATYNEQFF. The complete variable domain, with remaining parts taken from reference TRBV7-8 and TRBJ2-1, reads GAGVSQSPRYKVAKRGQDVALRCDPISGHVSLFWYQQALGQGPEFLTYFQNEAQLDKSGLPSDRFFAERPEGSVSTLKIQRTQQEDSAVYLCASSLTSGATYNEQFFGPGTRLTVL.

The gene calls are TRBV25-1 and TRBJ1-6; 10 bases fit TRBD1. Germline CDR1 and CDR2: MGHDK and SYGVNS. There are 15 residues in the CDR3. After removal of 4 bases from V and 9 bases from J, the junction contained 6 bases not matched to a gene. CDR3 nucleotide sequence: TGTGCCAGCAGTGCCCGGACAGGGGGGAGTTCACCCCTCCACTTT. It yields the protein CASSARTGGSSPLHF.

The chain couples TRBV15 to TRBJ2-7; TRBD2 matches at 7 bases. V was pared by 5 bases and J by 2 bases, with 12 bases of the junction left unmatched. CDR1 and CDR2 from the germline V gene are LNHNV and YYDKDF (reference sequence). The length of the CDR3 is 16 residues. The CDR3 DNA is TGTGCCACCAGCCCGAAGGCGGGGGAAGGCGCCTACGAGCAGTACTTC. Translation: CATSPKAGEGAYEQYF.

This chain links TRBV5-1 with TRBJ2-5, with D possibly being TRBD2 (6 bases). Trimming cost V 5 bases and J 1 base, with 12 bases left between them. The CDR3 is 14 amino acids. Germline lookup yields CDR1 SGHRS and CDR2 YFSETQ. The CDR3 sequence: CASREGTVQETQYF. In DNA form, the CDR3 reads TGCGCCAGCAGGGAGGGAACAGTCCAAGAGACCCAGTACTTC. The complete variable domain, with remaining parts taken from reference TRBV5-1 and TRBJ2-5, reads KAGVTQTPRYLIKTRGQQVTLSCSPISGHRSVSWYQQTPGQGLQFLFEYFSETQRNKGNFPGRFSGRQFSNSRSEMNVSTLELGDSALYLCASREGTVQETQYFGPGTRLLVL.

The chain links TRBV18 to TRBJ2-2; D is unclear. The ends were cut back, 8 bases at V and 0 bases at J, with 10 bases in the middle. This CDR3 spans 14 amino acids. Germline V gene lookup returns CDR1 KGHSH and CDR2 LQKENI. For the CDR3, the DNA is TGTGCCAGCCCACGAGAAGCGAACACCGGGGAGCTGTTTTTT. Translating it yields CASPREANTGELFF.

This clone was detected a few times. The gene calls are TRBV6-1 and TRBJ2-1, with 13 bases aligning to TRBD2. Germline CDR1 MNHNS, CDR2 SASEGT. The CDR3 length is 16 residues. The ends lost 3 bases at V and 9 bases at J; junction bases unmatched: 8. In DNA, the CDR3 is TGTGCCAGCAGTGACACGGGACTAGCGGGAACTTTTGAGCAGTTCTTC. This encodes CASSDTGLAGTFEQFF.

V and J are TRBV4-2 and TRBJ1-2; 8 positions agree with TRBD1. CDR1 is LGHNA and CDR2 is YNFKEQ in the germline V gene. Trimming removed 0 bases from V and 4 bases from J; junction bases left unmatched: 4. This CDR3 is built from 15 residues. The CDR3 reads CASSQDTGGTYGYTF. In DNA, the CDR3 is TGTGCCAGCAGCCAAGATACAGGGGGAACCTATGGCTACACCTTC.

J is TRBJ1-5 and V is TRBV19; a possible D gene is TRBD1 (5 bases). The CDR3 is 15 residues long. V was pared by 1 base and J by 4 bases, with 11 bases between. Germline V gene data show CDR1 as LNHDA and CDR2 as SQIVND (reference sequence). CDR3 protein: CASSIGGVVNQPQHF. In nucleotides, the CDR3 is TGTGCCAGTAGTATAGGGGGGGTTGTGAATCAGCCCCAGCATTTT.

CDR3 region: CASSAQQGQPQHF. CDR3 nucleotides: TGTGCCAGCAGCGCCCAGCAGGGTCAGCCCCAGCATTTT. V is TRBV7-3 and J is TRBJ1-5; maybe TRBD1 (5 bases). Germline assignment: CDR1 SGHTA and CDR2 FQGTGA. The CDR3 loop spans 13 amino acids. The ends were cut back, 5 bases at V and 6 bases at J, with 11 bases in the middle.

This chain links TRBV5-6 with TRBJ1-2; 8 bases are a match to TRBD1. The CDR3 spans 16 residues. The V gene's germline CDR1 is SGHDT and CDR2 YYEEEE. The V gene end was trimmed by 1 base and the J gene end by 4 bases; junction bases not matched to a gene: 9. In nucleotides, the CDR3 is TGTGCCAGCAGCTTGTTTGGTCGGGACAGGAGCTATGGCTACACCTTC. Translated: CASSLFGRDRSYGYTF.